Presented here are 8 T cell receptor beta chains from one specimen sequenced in a study of blood T cells in healthy people across ages (dated by TCRdb to the mid-2010s). Library method: 5' RACE. Reads for this sample came from an Illumina HiSeq 2500. A second PCR of about 6 to 11 cycles was performed with a sample-barcoded 5' primer and a J-beta primer mix. TCRdb trimmed public reads at Q25 via fastp, called clones via MiXCR and kept in-frame beta chains. For every CDR3 protein sequence, its rows merge into one entry that carries the most common genes and DNA. A total of roughly 1,500,000 distinct CDR3 sequences appear in this sample, roughly 40% of them only once. Roughly 7.7% of the sample lies in the top ten. Sequenced material: blood. The receptor source for this set is a woman aged 18-29 years in good health.

This clonotype was seen only a few times. This rearrangement joins TRBV5-1 to TRBJ2-7; 11 positions match TRBD1. The germline V gene has CDR1 SGHRS and CDR2 YFSETQ. The junction had 6 bases not matched to a gene; V was cut back by 4 bases and J by 6 bases. This CDR3 has 14 residues. The CDR3 nucleotides are TGCGCCAGCAGCCTAGGCGGGACAGGGGGCGAGCAGTACTTC. It is translated as CASSLGGTGGEQYF.

V is TRBV3-1 and J is TRBJ2-5; no clear D gene. Trimming cost V 2 bases and J 5 bases, with 15 bases left between them. The length of the CDR3 is 15 residues. CDR1 and CDR2 from the germline V gene are LGHDT and YNNKEL (reference sequence). CDR3 amino acids: CASSQFAGDRETQYF. The CDR3 DNA is TGTGCCAGCAGCCAATTCGCCGGAGATCGGGAGACCCAGTACTTC.

This clonotype was seen only a few times. The chain couples TRBV27 to TRBJ1-2; D is unresolved. Germline loops: CDR1 MNHEY, CDR2 SMNVEV (reference sequence). The CDR3 extends over 14 amino acids. V lost 6 bases to trimming and J lost 0 bases, with 11 bases between them. The CDR3 nucleotides are TGTGCCAGCAGAGTGTCACTCACTAACTATGGCTACACCTTC. Residues: CASRVSLTNYGYTF.

This clonotype was seen a few times. The rearrangement joins TRBV6-1 to TRBJ2-7, with D perhaps matching TRBD2 (6 bases). V lost 3 bases and J lost 0, with 12 bases in between. Germline loops: CDR1 MNHNS, CDR2 SASEGT. This CDR3 is built from 15 residues. This chain's CDR3 is CASSDPSVSSYEQYF. In DNA, the CDR3 is TGTGCCAGCAGTGATCCTAGCGTGAGCTCCTACGAGCAGTACTTC.

This chain joins TRBV6-1 and TRBJ1-6; D may be TRBD1 (5 bases). CDR3 length equals 13 residues. The germline V and J ends were trimmed by 2 bases and 15 bases, with 14 bases remaining between them. Germline-derived CDR1 and CDR2 are MNHNS and SASEGT. Here the CDR3 DNA reads TGTGCCAGCAGTGAAAGCGGGACTCCTTACCTCCACTTT. It translates to CASSESGTPYLHF.

This sequence joins TRBV20-1 and TRBJ2-5; 8 nucleotides agree with TRBD2. The germline V gene has CDR1 DFQATT and CDR2 SNEGSKA (reference sequence). Germline trimming cut 0 bases from V and 13 bases from J; bases unmatched to any gene: 7. The CDR3 extends over 12 amino acids. Written as DNA, the CDR3 is TGCAGTGCTAGAGATGTAGCGGGATCCTCGTACTTC. This sequence encodes CSARDVAGSSYF.

The chain has TRBV18 and TRBJ1-1; no clear D. Germline lookup yields CDR1 KGHSH and CDR2 LQKENI. Deletions cut 3 bases from V and 3 bases from J, with 14 bases between. CDR3 length: 15 amino acids. This CDR3 reads CASSPAPGGDTEAFF. CDR3 in DNA: TGTGCCAGCTCACCCGCCCCGGGCGGGGACACTGAAGCTTTCTTT.

This rearrangement joins TRBV12-3 or TRBV12-4 to TRBJ2-1; D tentatively fits TRBD1 or TRBD2 (7 bases each). CDR3 length equals 15 residues. V lost 6 bases and J lost 3, with 15 bases in between. The CDR3 bases are TGTGCCAGCAGGCAGGGGGGGGCTGGCTACAATGAGCAGTTCTTC. Encoded protein: CASRQGGAGYNEQFF.